This T cell receptor (beta chain) was sequenced during a study of blood T cell repertoires in COVID-19. Looking at the study overall: The study drew acute and convalescent COVID-19 samples from the United States, Italy and Spain. Nucleic acid was either cDNA or gDNA, and it came from T cells, B-cell-depleted T cells, or PBMCs.

Per the original methods: Amplification of reference gene primers was used by the study to estimate nucleated cell counts. Sequencing used immunoSEQ multiplex PCR; TCRdb keeps in-frame clones, though not all of them. Clone size and the V and J calls come from that table; the DNA yielded D and trimming. Among 100,000 or so clones listed, approximately 80% were seen once. V was trimmed by 8 bases and J by 6 bases, leaving 14 bases between them. This CDR3 comprises 14 residues. Germline V gives CDR1 SGHAT, CDR2 FQDESV (reference sequence). This clone was seen only once. Sequenced input: peripheral blood. The receptor comes from a human donor in a cohort sampled during active COVID-19. This sequence joins TRBV11-1 and TRBJ1-6; D is unresolved. For the CDR3, the DNA is TGTGCCAGCCAAAAAAGCGGCGTTAATTCACCCCTCCACTTT. This codes for CASQKSGVNSPLHF.